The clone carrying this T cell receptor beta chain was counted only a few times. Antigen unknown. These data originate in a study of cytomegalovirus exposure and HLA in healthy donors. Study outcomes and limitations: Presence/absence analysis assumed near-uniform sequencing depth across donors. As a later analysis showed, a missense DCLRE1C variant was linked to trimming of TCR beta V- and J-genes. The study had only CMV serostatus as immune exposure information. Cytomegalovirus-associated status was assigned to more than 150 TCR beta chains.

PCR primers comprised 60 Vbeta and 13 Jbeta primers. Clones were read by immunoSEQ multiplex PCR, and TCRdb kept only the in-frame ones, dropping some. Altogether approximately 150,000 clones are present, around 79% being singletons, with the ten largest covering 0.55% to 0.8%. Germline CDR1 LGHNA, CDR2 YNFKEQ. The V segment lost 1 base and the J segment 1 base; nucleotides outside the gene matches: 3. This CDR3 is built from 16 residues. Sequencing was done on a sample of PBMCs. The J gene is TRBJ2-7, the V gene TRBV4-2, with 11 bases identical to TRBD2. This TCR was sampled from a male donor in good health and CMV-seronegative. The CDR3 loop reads CASSQGGTSGSYEQYF. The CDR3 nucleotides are TGTGCCAGCAGCCAAGGAGGGACTAGCGGATCCTACGAGCAGTACTTC.